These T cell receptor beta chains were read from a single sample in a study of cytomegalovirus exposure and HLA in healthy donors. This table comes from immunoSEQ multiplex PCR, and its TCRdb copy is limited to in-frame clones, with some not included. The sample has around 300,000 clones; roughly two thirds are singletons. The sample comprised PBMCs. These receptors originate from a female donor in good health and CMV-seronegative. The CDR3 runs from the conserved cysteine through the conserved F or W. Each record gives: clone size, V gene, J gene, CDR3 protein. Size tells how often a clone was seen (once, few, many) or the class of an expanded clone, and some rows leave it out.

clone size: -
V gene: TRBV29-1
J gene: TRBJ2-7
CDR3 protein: CSVGFIGTSGYEQYF

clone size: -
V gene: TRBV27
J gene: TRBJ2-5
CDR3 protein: CASSFTGGDQYF

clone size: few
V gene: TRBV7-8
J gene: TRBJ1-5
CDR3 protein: CASGDAGGNQPQHF

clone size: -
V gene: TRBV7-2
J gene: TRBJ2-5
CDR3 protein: CASSLGLALQETQYF

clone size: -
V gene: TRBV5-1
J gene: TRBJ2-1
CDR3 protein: CASSETSYNEQFF

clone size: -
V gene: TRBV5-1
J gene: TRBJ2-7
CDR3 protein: CASSFVSGPYEQYF

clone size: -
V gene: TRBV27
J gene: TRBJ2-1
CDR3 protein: CASSHGGDPYNEQFF

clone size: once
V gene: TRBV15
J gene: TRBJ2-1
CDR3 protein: CATRGTSGNNEQFF

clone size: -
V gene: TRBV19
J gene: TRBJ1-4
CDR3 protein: CASSIVLGQAINEKLFF

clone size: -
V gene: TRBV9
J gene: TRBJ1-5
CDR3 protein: CASSGQGVSQPQHF

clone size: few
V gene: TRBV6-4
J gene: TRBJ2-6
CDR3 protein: CASSPTGISGANVLTF

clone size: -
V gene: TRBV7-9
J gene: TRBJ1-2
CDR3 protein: CASSSGADRVNYGYTF

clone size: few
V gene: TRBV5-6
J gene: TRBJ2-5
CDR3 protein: CASSFVTGVLETQYF

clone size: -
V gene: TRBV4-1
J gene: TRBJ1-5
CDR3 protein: CASSQVTRGPRQPQHF

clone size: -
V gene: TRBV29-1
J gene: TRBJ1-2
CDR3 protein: CSVADRESINYGYTF

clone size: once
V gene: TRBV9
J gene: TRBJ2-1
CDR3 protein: CASSVEAGPVNEQFF

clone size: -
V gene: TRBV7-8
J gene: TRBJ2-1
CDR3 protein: CASSQPLTSGSYNEQFF

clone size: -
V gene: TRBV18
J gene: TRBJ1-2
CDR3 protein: CASSPPRPGNYGYTF

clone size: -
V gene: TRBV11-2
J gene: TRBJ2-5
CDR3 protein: CASSLGGVLDRGLQETQYF

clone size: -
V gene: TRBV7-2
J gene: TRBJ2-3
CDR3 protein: CASSLVSMAGVFLTQYF

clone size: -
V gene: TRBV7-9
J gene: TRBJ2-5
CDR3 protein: CASSLGDLHPQETQYF

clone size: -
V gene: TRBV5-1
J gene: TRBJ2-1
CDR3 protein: CASSPSWGSGRGNSYEQFF

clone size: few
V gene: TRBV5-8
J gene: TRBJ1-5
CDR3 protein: CASRTGTGLDSQPQHF

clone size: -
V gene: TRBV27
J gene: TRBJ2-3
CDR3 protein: CDKGLAGGRGTDTQYF

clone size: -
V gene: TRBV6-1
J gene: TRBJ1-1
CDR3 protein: CASSASGTGNTEAFF

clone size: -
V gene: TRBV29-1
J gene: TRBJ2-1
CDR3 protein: CSVEYLSGTPYNEQFF

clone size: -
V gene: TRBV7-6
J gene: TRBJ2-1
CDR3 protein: CASSPPTSGIVDEQFF

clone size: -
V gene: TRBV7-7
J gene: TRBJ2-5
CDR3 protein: CASSRTVGAETQYF

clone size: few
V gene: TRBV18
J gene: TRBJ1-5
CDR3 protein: CASSPDRGNQPQHF

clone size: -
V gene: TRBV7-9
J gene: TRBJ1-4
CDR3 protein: CASSLDRGYEKLFF

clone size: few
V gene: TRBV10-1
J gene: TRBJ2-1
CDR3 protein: CASSERTQGYNEQFF

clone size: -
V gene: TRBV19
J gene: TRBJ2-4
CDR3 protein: CASSTPGIAKNIQYF

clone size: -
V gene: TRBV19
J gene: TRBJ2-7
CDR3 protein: CASSSGTSGSSYEQYF

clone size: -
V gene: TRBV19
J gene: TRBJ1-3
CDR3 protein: CASSIEGLPGNTIYF

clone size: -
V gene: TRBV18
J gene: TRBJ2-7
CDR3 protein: CASSPLRFNSYEQYF

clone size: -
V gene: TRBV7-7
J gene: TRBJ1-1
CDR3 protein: CASSWTPNTEAFF

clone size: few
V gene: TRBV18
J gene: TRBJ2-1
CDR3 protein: CASSPPSVLHNEQFF

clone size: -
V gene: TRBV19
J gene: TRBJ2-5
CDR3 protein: CASSGAGGWETQYF

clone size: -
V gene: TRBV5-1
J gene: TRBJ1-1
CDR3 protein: CASSFRVSGLNTEAFF

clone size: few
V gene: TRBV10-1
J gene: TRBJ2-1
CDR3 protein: CASSARLAGAYNEQFF

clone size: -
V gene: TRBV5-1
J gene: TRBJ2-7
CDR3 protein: CASSLNVHSYEQYF

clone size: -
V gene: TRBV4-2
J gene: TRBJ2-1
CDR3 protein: CASSPGTGSYNEQFF

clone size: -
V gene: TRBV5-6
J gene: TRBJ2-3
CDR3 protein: CASSLGATDTQYF